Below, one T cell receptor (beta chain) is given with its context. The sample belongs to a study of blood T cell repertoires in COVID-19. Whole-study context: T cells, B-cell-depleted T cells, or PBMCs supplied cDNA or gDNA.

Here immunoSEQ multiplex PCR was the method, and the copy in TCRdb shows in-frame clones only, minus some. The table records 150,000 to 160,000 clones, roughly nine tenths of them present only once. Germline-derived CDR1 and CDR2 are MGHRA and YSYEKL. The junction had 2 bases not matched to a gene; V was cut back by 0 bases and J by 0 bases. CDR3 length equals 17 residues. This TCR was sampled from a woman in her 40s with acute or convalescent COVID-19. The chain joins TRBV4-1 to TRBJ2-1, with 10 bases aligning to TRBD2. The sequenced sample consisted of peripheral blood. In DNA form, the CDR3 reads TGCGCCAGCAGCCAAGACCCTAGCGGGAGCTCCTACAATGAGCAGTTCTTC. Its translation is CASSQDPSGSSYNEQFF.